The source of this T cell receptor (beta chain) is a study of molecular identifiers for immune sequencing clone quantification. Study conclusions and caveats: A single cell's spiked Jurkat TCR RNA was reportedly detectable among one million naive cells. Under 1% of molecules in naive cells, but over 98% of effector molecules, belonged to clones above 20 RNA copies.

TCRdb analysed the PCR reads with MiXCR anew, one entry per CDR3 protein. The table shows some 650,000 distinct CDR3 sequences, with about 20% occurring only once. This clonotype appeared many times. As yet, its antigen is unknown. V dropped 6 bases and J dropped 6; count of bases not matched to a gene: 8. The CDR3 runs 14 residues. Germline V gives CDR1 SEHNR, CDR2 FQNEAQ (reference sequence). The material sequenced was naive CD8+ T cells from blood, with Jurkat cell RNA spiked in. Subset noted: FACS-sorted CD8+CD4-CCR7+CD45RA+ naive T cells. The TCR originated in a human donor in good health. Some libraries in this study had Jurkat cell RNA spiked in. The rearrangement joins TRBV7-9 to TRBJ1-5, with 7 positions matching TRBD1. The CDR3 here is CASSDRDGLQPQHF. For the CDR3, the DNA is TGTGCCAGCAGTGACAGGGACGGACTTCAGCCCCAGCATTTT.